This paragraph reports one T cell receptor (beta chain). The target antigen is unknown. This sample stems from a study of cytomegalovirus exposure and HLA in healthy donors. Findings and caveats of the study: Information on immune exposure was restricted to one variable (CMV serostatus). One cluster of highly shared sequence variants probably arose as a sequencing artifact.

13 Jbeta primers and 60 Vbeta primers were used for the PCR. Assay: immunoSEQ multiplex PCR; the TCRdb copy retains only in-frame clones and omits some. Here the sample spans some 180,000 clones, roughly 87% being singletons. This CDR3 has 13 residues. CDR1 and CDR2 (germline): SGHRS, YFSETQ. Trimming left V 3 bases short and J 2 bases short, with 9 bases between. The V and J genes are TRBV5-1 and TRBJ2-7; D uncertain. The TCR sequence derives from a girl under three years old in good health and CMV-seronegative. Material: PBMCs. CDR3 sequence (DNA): TGCGCCAGCAGCTCCACATTTCCCTACGAGCAGTACTTC. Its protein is CASSSTFPYEQYF.